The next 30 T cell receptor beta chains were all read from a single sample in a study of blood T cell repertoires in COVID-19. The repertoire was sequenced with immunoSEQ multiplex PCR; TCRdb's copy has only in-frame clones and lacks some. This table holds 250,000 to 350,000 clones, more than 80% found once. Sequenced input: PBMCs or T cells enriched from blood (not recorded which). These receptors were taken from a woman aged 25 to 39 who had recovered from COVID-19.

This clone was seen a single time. CDR3 sequence reads: CSSTGTSSYNEQFF. The CDR3 region has the DNA TGCAGCTCGACCGGGACTAGCTCCTACAATGAGCAGTTCTTC. V usage is TRBV29-1 and J usage is TRBJ2-1; 8 bases line up with TRBD2. The trim removed 8 bases at V and 0 bases at J, leaving 6 bases unmatched. CDR1 and CDR2 from the germline V gene are SQVTM and ANQGSEA. This CDR3 spans 14 amino acids.

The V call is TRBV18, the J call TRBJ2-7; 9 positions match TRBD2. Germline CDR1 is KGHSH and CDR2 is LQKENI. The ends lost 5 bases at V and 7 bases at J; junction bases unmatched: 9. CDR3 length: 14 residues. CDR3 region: CASSGLAGSVEQYF. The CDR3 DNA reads TGTGCCAGCTCAGGCCTAGCGGGATCCGTAGAGCAGTACTTC. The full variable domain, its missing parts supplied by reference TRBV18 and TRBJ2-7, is NAGVMQNPRHLVRRRGQEARLRCSPMKGHSHVYWYRQLPEEGLKFMVYLQKENIIDESGMPKERFSAEFPKEGPSILRIQQVVRGDSAAYFCASSGLAGSVEQYFGPGTRLTVT.

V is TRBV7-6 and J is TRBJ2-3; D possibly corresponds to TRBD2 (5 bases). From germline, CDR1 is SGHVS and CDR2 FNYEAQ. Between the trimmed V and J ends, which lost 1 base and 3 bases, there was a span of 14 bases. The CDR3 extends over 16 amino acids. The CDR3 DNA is TGTGCCAGCAGCTTAGGGGCGGGCAGCCCAACAGATACGCAGTATTTT. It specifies CASSLGAGSPTDTQYF.

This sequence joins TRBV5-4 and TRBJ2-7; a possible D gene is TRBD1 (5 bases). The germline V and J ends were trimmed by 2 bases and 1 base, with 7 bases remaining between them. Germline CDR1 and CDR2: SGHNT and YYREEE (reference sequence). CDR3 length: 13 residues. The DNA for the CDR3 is TGTGCCAGCAGCTTCAGGGAATCCTACGAGCAGTACTTC. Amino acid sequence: CASSFRESYEQYF.

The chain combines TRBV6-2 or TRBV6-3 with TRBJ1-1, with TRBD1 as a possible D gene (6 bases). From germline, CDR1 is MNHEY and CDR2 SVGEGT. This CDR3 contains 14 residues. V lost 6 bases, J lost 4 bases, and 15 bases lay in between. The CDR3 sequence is CASSTTGWGTEAFF. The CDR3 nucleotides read TGTGCCAGCAGCACCACAGGGTGGGGCACTGAAGCTTTCTTT.

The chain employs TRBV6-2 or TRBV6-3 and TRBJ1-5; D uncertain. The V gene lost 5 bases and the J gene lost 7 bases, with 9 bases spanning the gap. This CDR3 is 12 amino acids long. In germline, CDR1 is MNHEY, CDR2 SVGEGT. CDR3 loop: CASSHGGQPQHF. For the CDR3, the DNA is TGTGCCAGCAGTCATGGAGGGCAGCCCCAGCATTTT.

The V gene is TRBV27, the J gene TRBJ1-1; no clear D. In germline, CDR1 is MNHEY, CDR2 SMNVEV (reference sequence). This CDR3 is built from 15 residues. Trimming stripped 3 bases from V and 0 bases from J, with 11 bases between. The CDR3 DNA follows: TGTGCCAGCAGTTTGAGAATATCGATGAACACTGAAGCTTTCTTT. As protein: CASSLRISMNTEAFF.

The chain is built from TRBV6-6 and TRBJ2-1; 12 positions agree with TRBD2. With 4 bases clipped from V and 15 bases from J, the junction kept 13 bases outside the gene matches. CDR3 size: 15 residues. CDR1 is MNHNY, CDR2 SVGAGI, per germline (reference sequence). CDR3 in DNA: TGTGCCAGCAGTTCTTCCGGGACTAGCGGGCGGAAAATGTTCTTC. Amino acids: CASSSSGTSGRKMFF.

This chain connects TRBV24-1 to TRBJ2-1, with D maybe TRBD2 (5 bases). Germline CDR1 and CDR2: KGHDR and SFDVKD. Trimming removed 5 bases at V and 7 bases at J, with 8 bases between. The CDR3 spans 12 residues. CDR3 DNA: TGTGCCACCAGTGGGAGCGGTAATGAGCAGTTCTTC. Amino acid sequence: CATSGSGNEQFF.

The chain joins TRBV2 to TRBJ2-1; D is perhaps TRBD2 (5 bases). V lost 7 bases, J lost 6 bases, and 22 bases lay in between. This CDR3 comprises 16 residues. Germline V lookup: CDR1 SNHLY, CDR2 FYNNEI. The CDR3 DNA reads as TGTGCCAGCATCGTCCTGACTCCGGAGGTAAGCAATGAGCAGTTCTTC. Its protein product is CASIVLTPEVSNEQFF. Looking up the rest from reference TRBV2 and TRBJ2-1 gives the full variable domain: EPEVTQTPSHQVTQMGQEVILRCVPISNHLYFYWYRQILGQKVEFLVSFYNNEISEKSEIFDDQFSVERPDGSNFTLKIRSTKLEDSAMYFCASIVLTPEVSNEQFFGPGTRLTVL.

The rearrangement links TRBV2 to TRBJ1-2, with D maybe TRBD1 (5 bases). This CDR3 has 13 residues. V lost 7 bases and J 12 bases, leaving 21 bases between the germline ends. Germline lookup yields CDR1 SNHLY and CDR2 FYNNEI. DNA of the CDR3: TGTGCCAGCATCTCGTTAATAGGGGATGGAAACACCTTC. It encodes CASISLIGDGNTF.

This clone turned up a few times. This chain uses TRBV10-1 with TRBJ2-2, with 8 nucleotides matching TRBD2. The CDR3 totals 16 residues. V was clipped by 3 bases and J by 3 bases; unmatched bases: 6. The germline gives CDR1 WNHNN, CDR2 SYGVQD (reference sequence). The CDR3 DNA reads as TGCGCCAGCAGTGACCGCGGGGGGAGGGACACCGGGGAGCTGTTTTTT. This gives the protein CASSDRGGRDTGELFF.

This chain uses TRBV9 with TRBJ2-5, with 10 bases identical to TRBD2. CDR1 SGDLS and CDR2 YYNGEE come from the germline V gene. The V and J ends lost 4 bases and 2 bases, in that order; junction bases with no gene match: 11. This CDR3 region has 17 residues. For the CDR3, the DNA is TGTGCCAGCAGCCCCCGAGGACTAGCGGATTATCAAGAGACCCAGTACTTC. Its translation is CASSPRGLADYQETQYF.

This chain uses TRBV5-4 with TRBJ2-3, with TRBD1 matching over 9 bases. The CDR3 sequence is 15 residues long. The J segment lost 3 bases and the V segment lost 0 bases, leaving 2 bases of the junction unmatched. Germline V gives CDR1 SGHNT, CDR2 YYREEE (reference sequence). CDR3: CASSLGQGETDTQYF. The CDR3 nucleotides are TGTGCCAGCAGCTTGGGACAGGGGGAGACAGATACGCAGTATTTT.

CDR3 in DNA: TGTGCCAGCACCGAGACAGGGGCCCAATTCTATGGCTACACCTTC. Translating it yields CASTETGAQFYGYTF. The chain is built from TRBV2 and TRBJ1-2; 8 positions agree with TRBD1. Germline-derived CDR1 and CDR2 are SNHLY and FYNNEI. Unmatched junction bases numbered 11, after V lost 7 bases and J lost 4 bases. CDR3 length: 15 amino acids.

In nucleotides, the CDR3 is TGTGCCTGGAGTGTTAATGGGGCCCAAAGACCTAATTCACCCCTCCACTTT. Its translation is CAWSVNGAQRPNSPLHF. The V gene is TRBV30, the J gene TRBJ1-6, with D perhaps matching TRBD1 (5 bases). The CDR3 length is 17 residues. Germline V CDR1 and CDR2: GTSNPN, SVGIG (reference sequence). Trimming pared 0 bases from V and 6 bases from J, leaving 18 bases between.

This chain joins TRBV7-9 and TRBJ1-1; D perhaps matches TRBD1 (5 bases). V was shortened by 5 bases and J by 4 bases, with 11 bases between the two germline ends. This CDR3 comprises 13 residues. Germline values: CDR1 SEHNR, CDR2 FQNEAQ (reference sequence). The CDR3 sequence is CASSRSGGTEAFF. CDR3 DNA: TGTGCCAGCAGCCGGAGCGGGGGCACTGAAGCTTTCTTT.

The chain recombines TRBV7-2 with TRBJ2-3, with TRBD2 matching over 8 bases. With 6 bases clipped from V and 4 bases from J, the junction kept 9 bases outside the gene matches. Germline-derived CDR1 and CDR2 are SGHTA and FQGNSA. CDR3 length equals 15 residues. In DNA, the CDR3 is TGTGCCAGCAGAGCGAGCGGGAGAGGTGCAGATACGCAGTATTTT. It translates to CASRASGRGADTQYF.

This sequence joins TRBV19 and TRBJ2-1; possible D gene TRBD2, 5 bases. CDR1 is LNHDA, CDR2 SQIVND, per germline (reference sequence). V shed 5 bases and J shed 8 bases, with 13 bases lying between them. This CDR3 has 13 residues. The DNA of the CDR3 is TGTGCCAGTAGTGATCGGAGAGGGTATGAGCAGTTCTTC. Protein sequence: CASSDRRGYEQFF.

The DNA for the CDR3 is TGTGCCAGCAGTGAACGGATCAGGTTGGTTTTGACATCCTACAATGAGCAGTTCTTC. It is translated as CASSERIRLVLTSYNEQFF. The chain joins TRBV2 to TRBJ2-1; D is ambiguous. V was shortened by 2 bases and J by 1 base, with 21 bases between the two germline ends. The CDR3 consists of 19 residues. Germline-derived CDR1 and CDR2 are SNHLY and FYNNEI.

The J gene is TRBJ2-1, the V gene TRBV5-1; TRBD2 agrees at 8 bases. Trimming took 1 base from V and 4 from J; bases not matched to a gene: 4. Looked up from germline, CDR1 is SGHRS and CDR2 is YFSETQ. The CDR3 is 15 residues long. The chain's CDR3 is CASSLLAGKYNEQFF. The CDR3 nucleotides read TGCGCCAGCAGCTTGTTAGCGGGGAAATACAATGAGCAGTTCTTC.

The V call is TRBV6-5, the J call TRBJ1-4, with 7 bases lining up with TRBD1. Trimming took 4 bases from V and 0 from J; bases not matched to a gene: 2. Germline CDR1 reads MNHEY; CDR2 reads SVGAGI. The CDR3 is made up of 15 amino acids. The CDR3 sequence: CASSSQGATNEKLFF. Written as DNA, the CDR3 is TGTGCCAGCAGTTCCCAGGGGGCAACTAATGAAAAACTGTTTTTT.

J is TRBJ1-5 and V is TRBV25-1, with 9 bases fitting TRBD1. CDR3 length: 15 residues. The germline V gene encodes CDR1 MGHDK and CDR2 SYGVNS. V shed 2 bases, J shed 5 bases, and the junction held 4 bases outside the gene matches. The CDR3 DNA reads TGTGCCAGCAGTGAAGACAGGGGGATAGATCAGCCCCAGCATTTT. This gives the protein CASSEDRGIDQPQHF.

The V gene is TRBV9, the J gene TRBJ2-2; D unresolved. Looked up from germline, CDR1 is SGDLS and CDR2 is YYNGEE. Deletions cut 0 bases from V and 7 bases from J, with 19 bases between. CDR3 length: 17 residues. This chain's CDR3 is CASSVDGSLGIVGELFF. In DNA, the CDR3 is TGTGCCAGCAGCGTAGATGGCTCCTTGGGCATTGTCGGGGAGCTGTTTTTT. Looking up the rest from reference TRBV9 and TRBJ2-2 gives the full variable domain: DSGVTQTPKHLITATGQRVTLRCSPRSGDLSVYWYQQSLDQGLQFLIQYYNGEERAKGNILERFSAQQFPDLHSELNLSSLELGDSALYFCASSVDGSLGIVGELFFGEGSRLTVL.

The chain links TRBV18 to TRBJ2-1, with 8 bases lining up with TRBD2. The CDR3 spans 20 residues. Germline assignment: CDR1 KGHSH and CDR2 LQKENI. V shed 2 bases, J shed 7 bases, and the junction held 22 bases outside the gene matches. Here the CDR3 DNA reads TGTGCCAGCTCACCAATACGAGGGCTAGCGGGCACTGCAGGGAGGAATGAGCAGTTCTTC. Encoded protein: CASSPIRGLAGTAGRNEQFF.

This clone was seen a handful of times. CDR3 sequence reads: CASSRGLNNEQFF. CDR3 nucleotide sequence: TGTGCCAGCAGCCGCGGACTGAACAATGAGCAGTTCTTC. The genes are TRBV5-4 and TRBJ2-1, with D possibly being TRBD2 (5 bases). V was pared by 4 bases and J by 5 bases, with 10 bases between. CDR1 and CDR2 (germline): SGHNT, YYREEE (reference sequence). This CDR3 region has 13 residues.

In nucleotides, the CDR3 is TGTGCCATCAGTGAGTCGGGGACAGGAGGCGAGCAGTACTTC. This encodes CAISESGTGGEQYF. This chain joins TRBV10-3 and TRBJ2-7; 8 bases align to TRBD1. The CDR3 covers 14 residues. The germline V gene encodes CDR1 ENHRY and CDR2 SYGVKD. J gave up 6 bases and V 0 bases, and 4 bases lay outside the gene matches.

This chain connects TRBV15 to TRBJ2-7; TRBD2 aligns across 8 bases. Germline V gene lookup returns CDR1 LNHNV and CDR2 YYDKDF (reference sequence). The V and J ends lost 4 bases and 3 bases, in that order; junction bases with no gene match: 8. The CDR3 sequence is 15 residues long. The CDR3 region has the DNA TGTGCCACCAGCATCGGGACTAGTAAAGGCTACGAGCAGTACTTC. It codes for CATSIGTSKGYEQYF.

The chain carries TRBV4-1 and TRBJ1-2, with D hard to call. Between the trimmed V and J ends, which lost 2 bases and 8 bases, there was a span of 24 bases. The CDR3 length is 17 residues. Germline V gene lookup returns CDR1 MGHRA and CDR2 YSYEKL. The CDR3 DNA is TGCGCCAGCAGCCAATCGTCAAGCGGCATAGCCCATAGCGGCTACACCTTC. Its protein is CASSQSSSGIAHSGYTF.

The CDR3 nucleotides are TGTGCCAGCAGCTCCCTGAGGACTAGCGGGAGCCCCGAGCAGTACTTC. It codes for CASSSLRTSGSPEQYF. The V call is TRBV5-6, the J call TRBJ2-7; 13 bases map to TRBD2. This CDR3 is 16 amino acids long. Per the germline V gene, CDR1 is SGHDT and CDR2 is YYEEEE. Germline trimming cut 3 bases from V and 6 bases from J; bases unmatched to any gene: 9.